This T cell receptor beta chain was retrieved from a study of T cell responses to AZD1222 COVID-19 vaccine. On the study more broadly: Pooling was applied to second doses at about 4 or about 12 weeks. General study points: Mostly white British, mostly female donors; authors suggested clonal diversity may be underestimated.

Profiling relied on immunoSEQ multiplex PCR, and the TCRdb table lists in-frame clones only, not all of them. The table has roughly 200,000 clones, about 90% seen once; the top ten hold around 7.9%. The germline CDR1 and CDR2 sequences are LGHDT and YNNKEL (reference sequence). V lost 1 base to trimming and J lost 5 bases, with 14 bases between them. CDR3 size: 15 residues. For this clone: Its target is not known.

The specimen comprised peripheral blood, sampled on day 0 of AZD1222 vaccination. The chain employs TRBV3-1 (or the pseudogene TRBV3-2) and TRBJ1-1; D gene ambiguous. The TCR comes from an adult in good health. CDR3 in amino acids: CASSQGSLLGTEAFF. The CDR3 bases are TGTGCCAGCAGCCAAGGCTCGCTTCTGGGAACTGAAGCTTTCTTT.